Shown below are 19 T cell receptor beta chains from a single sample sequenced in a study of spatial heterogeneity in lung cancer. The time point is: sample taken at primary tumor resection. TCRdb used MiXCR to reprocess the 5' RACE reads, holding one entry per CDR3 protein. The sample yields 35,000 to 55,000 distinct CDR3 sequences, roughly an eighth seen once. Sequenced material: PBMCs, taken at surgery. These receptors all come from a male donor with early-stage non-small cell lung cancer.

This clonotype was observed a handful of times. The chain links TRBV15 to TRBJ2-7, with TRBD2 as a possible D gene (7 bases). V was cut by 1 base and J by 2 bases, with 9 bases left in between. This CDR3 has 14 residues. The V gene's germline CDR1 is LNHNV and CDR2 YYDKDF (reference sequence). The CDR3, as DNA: TGTGCCACCAGCAGAGTCGGGGGGCCCTACGAGCAGTACTTC. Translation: CATSRVGGPYEQYF.

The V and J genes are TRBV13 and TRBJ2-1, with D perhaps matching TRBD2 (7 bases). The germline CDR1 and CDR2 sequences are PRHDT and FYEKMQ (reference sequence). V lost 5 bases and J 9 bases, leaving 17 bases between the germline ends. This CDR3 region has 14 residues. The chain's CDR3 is CASSPMGGAVEQFF. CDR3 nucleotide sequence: TGTGCCAGCAGCCCGATGGGGGGGGCGGTTGAGCAGTTCTTC.

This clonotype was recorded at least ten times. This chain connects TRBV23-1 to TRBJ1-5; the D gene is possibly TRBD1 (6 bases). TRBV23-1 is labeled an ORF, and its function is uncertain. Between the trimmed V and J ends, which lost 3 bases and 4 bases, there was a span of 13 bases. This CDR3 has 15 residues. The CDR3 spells CASSHLTGKNQPQHF. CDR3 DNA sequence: TGCGCCAGCAGTCACCTGACAGGAAAGAATCAGCCCCAGCATTTT.

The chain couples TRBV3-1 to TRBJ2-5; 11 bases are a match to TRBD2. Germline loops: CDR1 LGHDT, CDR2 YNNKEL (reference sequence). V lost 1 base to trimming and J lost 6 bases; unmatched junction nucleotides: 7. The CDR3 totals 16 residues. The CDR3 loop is CASSQGFSGGAQTQYF. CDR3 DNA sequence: TGTGCCAGCAGCCAAGGGTTTAGCGGGGGGGCCCAGACCCAGTACTTC.

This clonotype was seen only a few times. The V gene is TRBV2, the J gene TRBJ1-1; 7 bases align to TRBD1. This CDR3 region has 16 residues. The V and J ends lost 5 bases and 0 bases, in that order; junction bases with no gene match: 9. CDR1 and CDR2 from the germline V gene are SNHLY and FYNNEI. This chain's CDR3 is CASSSDRPRMNTEAFF. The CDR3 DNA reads TGTGCCAGCAGTTCGGACAGGCCCCGAATGAACACTGAAGCTTTCTTT.

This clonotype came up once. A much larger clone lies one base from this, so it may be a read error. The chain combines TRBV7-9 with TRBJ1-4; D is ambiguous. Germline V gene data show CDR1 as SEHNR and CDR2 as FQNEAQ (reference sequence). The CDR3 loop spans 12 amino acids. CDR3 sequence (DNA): TGTACCAGCAAGGGAAATGGTGAAAAACTGTTTTTT. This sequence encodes CTSKGNGEKLFF.

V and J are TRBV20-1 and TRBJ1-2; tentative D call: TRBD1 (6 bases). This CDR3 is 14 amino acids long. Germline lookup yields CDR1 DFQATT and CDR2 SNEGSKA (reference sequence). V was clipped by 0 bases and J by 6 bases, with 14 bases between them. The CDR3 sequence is CSAREGRAGDGYTF. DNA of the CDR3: TGCAGTGCTAGAGAGGGAAGGGCAGGGGATGGCTACACCTTC.

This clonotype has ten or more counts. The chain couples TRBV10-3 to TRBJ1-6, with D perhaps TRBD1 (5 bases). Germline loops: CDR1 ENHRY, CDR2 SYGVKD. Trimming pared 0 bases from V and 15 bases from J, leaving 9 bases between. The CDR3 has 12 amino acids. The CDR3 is CAISESRVRLHF. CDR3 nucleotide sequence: TGTGCCATCAGTGAGTCCAGGGTGCGCCTCCACTTT.

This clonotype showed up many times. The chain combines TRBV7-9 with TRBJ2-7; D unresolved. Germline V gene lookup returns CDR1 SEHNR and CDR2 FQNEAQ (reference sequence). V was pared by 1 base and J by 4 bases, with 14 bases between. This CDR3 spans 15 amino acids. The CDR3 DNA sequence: TGTGCCAGCAGCTTAGTTGCGGAAATCCGGTACGAGCAGTACTTC. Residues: CASSLVAEIRYEQYF.

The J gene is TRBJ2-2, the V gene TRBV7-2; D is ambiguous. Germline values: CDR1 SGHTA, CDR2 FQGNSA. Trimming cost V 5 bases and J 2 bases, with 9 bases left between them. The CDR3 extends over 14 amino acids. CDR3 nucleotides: TGTGCCAGCAGCCCTCCGCCTAACACCGGGGAGCTGTTTTTT. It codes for CASSPPPNTGELFF.

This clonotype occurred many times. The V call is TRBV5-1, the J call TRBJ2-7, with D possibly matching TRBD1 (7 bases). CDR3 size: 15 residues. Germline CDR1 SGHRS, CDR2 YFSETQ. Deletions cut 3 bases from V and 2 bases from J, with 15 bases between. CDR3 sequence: CASSSGDSLTYEQYF. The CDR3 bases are TGCGCCAGCAGCTCGGGGGACAGCCTGACCTACGAGCAGTACTTC.

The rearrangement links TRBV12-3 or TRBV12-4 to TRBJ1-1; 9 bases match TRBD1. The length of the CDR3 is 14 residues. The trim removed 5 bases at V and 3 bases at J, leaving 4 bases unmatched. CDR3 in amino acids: CASSLRDRDTEAFF. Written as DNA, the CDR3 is TGTGCCAGCAGTCTCCGGGACAGGGACACTGAAGCTTTCTTT.

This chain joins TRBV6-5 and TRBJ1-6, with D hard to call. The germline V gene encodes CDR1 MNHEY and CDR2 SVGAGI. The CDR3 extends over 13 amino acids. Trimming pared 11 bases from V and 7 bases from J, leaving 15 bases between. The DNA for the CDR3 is TGTGCCGCTGGCCCGGACCTGAATTCACCCCTCCACTTT. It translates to CAAGPDLNSPLHF.

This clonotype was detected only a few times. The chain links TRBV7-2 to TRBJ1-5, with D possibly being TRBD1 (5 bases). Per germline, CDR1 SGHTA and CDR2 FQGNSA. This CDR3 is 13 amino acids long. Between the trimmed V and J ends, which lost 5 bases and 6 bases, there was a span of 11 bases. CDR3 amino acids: CASSGRVFQPQHF. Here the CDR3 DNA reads TGTGCCAGCAGCGGCAGGGTTTTTCAGCCCCAGCATTTT.

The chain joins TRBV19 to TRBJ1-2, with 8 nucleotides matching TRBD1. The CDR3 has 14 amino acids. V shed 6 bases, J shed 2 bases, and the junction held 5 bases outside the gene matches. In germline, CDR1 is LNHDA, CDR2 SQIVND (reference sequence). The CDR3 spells CASSVRGQNYGYTF. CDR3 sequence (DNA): TGTGCCAGTAGCGTCAGGGGGCAGAACTATGGCTACACCTTC. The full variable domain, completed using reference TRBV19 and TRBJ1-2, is DGGITQSPKYLFRKEGQNVTLSCEQNLNHDAMYWYRQDPGQGLRLIYYSQIVNDFQKGDIAEGYSVSREKKESFPLTVTSAQKNPTAFYLCASSVRGQNYGYTFGSGTRLTVV.

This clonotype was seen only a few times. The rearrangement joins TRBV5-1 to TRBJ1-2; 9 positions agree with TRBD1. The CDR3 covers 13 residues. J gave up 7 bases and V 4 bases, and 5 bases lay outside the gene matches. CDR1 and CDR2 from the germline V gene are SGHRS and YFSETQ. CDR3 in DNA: TGCGCCAGCAGCCCCGGACAGGGGATTGGCTACACCTTC. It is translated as CASSPGQGIGYTF. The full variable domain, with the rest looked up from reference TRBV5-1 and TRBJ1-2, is KAGVTQTPRYLIKTRGQQVTLSCSPISGHRSVSWYQQTPGQGLQFLFEYFSETQRNKGNFPGRFSGRQFSNSRSEMNVSTLELGDSALYLCASSPGQGIGYTFGSGTRLTVV.

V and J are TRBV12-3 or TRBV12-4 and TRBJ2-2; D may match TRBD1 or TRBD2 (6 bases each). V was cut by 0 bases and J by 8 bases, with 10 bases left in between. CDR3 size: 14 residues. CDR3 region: CASSLAGGGGELFF. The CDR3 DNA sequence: TGTGCCAGCAGTTTAGCCGGGGGCGGTGGGGAGCTGTTTTTT.

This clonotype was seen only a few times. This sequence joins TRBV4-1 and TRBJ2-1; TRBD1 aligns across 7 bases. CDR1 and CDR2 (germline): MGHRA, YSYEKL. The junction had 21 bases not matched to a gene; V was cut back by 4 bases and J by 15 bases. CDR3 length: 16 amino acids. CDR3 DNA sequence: TGCGCCAGCAGCCCCCCACAGGGGCGGGCGTCCTCCTGGCGGTTCTTC. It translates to CASSPPQGRASSWRFF.

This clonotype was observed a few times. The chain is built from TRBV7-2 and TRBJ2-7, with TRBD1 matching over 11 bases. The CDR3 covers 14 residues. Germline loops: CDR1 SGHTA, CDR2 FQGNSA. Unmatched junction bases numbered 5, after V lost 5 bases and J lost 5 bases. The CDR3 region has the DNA TGTGCCAGCAGCCCTTGGACAGGGGGCAACGAGCAGTACTTC. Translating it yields CASSPWTGGNEQYF.